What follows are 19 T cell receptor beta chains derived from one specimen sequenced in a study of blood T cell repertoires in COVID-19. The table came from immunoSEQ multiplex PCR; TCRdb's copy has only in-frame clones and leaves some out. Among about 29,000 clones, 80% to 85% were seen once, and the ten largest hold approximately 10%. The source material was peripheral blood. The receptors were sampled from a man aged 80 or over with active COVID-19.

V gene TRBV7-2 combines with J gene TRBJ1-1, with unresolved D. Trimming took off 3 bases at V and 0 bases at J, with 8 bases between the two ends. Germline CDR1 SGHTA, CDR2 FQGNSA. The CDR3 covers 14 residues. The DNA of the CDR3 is TGTGCCAGCAGCTTGAGGGCCATGAACACTGAAGCTTTCTTT. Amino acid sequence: CASSLRAMNTEAFF.

In DNA, the CDR3 is TGTGCCAGCTCACGACCGACAGGGGTAGAAGAGACCCAGTACTTC. Protein: CASSRPTGVEETQYF. The genes are TRBV18 and TRBJ2-5, with TRBD1 identical over 8 bases. The junction had 7 bases not matched to a gene; V was cut back by 4 bases and J by 3 bases. Germline V gene sequence: CDR1 KGHSH, CDR2 LQKENI. CDR3 size: 15 residues.

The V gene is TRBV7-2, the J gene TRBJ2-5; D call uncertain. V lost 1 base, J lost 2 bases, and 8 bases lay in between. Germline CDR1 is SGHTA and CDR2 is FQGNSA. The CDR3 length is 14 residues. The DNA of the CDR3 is TGTGCCAGCAGCTTAGTTCAGAATCAAGAGACCCAGTACTTC. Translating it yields CASSLVQNQETQYF.

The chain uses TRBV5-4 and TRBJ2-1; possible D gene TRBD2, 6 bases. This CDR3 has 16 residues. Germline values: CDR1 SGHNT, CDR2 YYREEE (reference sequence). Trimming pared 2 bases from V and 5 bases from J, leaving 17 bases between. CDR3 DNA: TGTGCCAGCAGCTTCGCCGCGGGGACGCCTAACAATGAGCAGTTCTTC. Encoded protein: CASSFAAGTPNNEQFF.

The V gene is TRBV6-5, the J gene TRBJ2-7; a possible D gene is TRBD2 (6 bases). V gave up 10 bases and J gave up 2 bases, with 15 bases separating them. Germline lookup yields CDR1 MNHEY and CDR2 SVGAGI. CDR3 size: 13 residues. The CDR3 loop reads CATNIGGAYEQYF. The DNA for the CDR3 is TGTGCCACCAACATCGGAGGGGCCTACGAGCAGTACTTC.

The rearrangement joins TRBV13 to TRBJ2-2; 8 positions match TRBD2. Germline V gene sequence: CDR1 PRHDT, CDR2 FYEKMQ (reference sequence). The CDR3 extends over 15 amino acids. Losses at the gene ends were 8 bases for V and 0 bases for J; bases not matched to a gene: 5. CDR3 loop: CASLRGGSNTGELFF. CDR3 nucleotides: TGTGCCAGCCTCCGGGGGGGCTCGAACACCGGGGAGCTGTTTTTT.

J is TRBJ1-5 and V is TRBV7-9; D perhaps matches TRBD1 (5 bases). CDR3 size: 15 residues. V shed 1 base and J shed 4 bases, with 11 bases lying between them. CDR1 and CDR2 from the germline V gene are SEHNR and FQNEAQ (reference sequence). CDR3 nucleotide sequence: TGTGCCAGCAGCTTAGGGGGACTCCAGAATCAGCCCCAGCATTTT. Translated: CASSLGGLQNQPQHF.

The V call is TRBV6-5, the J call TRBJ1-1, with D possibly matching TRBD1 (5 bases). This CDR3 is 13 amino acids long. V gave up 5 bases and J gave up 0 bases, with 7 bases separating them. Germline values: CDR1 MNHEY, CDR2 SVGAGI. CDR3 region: CASSRTLNTEAFF. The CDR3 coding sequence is TGTGCCAGCAGTAGGACATTGAACACTGAAGCTTTCTTT.

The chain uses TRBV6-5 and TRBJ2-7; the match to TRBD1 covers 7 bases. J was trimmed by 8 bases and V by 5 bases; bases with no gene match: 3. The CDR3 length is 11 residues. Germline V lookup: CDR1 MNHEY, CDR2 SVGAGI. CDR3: CASSPGQKQYF. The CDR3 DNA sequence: TGTGCCAGCAGTCCGGGACAGAAGCAGTACTTC.

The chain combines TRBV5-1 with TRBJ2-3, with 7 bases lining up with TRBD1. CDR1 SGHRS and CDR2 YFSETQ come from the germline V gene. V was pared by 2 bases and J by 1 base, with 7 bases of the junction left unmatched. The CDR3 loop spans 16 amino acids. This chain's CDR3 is CASSLQGNYRTDTQYF. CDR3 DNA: TGCGCCAGCAGCTTACAGGGGAATTATCGCACAGATACGCAGTATTTT.

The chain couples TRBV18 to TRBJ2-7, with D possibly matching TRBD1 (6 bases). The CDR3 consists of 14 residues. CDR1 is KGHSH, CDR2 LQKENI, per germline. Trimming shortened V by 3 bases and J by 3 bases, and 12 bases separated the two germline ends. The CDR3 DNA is TGTGCCAGCTCACCGGGGGCCGAGGGCTACGAGCAGTACTTC. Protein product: CASSPGAEGYEQYF.

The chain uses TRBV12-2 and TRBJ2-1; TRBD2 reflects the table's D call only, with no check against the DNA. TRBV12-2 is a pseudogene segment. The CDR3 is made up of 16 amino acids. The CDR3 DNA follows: TGTGCAAGTCGCTTTACCGGGACTAGCGGGGATAATGAGCAGTTCTTC. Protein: CASRFTGTSGDNEQFF.

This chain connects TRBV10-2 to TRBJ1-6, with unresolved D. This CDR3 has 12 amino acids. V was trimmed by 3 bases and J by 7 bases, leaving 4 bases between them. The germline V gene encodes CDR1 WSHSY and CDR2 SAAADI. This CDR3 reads CASSDRNSPLHF. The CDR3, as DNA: TGCGCCAGCAGTGACAGGAATTCACCCCTCCACTTT.

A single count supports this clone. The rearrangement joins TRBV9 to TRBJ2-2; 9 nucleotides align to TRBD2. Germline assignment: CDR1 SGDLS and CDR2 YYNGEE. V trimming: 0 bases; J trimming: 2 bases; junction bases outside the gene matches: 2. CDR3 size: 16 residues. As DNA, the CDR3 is TGTGCCAGCAGCGTAGGCCTAGCGGGAAACACCGGGGAGCTGTTTTTT. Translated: CASSVGLAGNTGELFF.

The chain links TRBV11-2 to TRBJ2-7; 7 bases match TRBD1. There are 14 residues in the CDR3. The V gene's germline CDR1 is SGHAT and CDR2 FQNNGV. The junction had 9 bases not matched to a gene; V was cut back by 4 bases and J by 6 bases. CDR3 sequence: CASSSNRGRGEQYF. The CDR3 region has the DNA TGTGCCAGCAGCTCTAACAGGGGCAGGGGCGAGCAGTACTTC.

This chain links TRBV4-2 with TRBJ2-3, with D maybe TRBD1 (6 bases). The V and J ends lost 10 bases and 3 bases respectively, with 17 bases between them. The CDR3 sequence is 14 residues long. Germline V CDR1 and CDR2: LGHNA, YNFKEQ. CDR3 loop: CATAGQMKTDTQYF. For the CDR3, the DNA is TGTGCCACTGCTGGACAGATGAAAACAGATACGCAGTATTTT.

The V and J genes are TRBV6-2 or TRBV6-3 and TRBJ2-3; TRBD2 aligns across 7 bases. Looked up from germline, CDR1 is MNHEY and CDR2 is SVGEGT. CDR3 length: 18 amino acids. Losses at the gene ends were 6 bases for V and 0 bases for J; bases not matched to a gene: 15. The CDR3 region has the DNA TGTGCCAGCAGCCCTATTTTTGGAGCGGGGTCTAGCACAGATACGCAGTATTTT. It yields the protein CASSPIFGAGSSTDTQYF.

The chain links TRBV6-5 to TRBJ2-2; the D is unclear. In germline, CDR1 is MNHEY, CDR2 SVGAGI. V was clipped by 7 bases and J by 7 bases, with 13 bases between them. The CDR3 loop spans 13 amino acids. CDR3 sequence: CASTPVSSGELFF. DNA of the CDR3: TGTGCCAGCACCCCAGTCTCCAGCGGGGAGCTGTTTTTT.

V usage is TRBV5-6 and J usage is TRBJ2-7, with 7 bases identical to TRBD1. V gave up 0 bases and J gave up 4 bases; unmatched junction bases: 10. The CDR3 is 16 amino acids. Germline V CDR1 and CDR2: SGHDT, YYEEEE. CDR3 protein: CASSLAVTGARYEQYF. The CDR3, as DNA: TGTGCCAGCAGCTTGGCCGTCACAGGGGCCCGGTACGAGCAGTACTTC.